The clone carrying this T cell receptor beta chain has just a few counts. This CDR3 region has 14 residues. Germline V gene lookup returns CDR1 MDHEN and CDR2 SYDVKM. V was pared by 5 bases and J by 3 bases, with 2 bases of the junction left unmatched. Methods used by the authors: Estimation of nucleated cell counts was performed using reference gene primer amplification. The method was immunoSEQ multiplex PCR; TCRdb's version includes in-frame clones alone and lacks a portion of them. That table furnishes V, J and clone size, whereas the DNA furnished D and trimming. The table includes 150,000 to 200,000 clones, more than 70% detected once. Categorization into cohorts depended on clinical history that participants reported. This entry comes from a study of blood T cell repertoires in COVID-19. Study in general: Acute-phase and convalescent COVID-19 samples originated in the United States, Italy and Spain. T cells, B-cell-depleted T cells, or PBMCs provided the cDNA or gDNA that served as material.

The material sequenced was PBMCs or T cells enriched from blood (not recorded which). J is TRBJ2-1 and V is TRBV28; the match to TRBD2 covers 9 bases. This sequence originates from a woman in her forties or fifties in a cohort exposed to, infected with or recovered from COVID-19 (not recorded which). The CDR3 sequence is CASSRRGGYNEQFF. The CDR3, as DNA: TGTGCCAGCAGTAGGCGGGGGGGCTACAATGAGCAGTTCTTC.